Listed below are T cell receptor beta chains from one sample, sequenced in a study of blood T cell repertoires in COVID-19. Clones were read by immunoSEQ multiplex PCR, and TCRdb kept only the in-frame ones, dropping some. The table lists around 99,000 clones, approximately 85% of them singletons. Sequenced sample: peripheral blood. These receptors originate from a woman of 80 years or more with active or convalescent COVID-19. The CDR3 runs from the conserved cysteine through the conserved F or W. The D gene is left open where the match is weak. The size entry is marked missing in some rows and otherwise reads once, few, many or a size class.

cdr3_aa: CASKPPGQLEQFF
cdr3_nt: TGTGCCAGCAAACCCCCGGGACAACTGGAGCAGTTCTTC
v_call: TRBV6-5
d_call: .
clone_size: .
j_call: TRBJ2-1

cdr3_aa: CASSIAGYGYTF
cdr3_nt: TGTGCCAGTAGTATTGCCGGCTATGGCTACACCTTC
v_call: TRBV19
d_call: .
clone_size: few
j_call: TRBJ1-2

cdr3_aa: CASSSDRFSRNYGYTF
cdr3_nt: TGTGCCAGCAGTTCCGATCGTTTCTCTCGGAACTATGGCTACACCTTC
v_call: TRBV28
d_call: .
clone_size: .
j_call: TRBJ1-2

cdr3_aa: CASSDRYNEQFF
cdr3_nt: TGTGCCAGCAGTGACAGGTACAATGAGCAGTTCTTC
v_call: TRBV7-9
d_call: .
clone_size: .
j_call: TRBJ2-1

cdr3_aa: CSVVPSGLAKNIQYF
cdr3_nt: TGCAGCGTTGTACCTAGCGGGTTAGCCAAAAACATTCAGTACTTC
v_call: TRBV29-1
d_call: TRBD2
clone_size: .
j_call: TRBJ2-4

cdr3_aa: CASSPNLIAGSYEQYF
cdr3_nt: TGTGCCAGCAGTCCAAACCTAATAGCGGGCTCCTACGAGCAGTACTTC
v_call: TRBV27
d_call: TRBD2
clone_size: .
j_call: TRBJ2-7

cdr3_aa: CATSREMGAGTEAFF
cdr3_nt: TGTGCCACCAGCAGAGAGATGGGGGCAGGTACTGAAGCTTTCTTT
v_call: TRBV15
d_call: .
clone_size: .
j_call: TRBJ1-1

cdr3_aa: CASSGGVLGYGYTF
cdr3_nt: TGTGCCAGCAGCGGGGGGGTACTCGGCTATGGCTACACCTTC
v_call: TRBV9
d_call: .
clone_size: few
j_call: TRBJ1-2

cdr3_aa: CASSTLAGGPGELFF
cdr3_nt: TGTGCCAGTAGTACGTTAGCGGGAGGGCCCGGGGAGCTGTTTTTT
v_call: TRBV19
d_call: TRBD2
clone_size: .
j_call: TRBJ2-2

cdr3_aa: CASSMGLADLYEQYF
cdr3_nt: TGTGCCAGTAGTATGGGCCTAGCGGACCTCTACGAGCAGTACTTC
v_call: TRBV19
d_call: TRBD2
clone_size: .
j_call: TRBJ2-7

cdr3_aa: CATRVSVTEAFF
cdr3_nt: TGTGCCACCCGGGTAAGTGTCACTGAAGCTTTCTTT
v_call: TRBV19
d_call: .
clone_size: few
j_call: TRBJ1-1

cdr3_aa: CASRAFGSGESWNEQFF
cdr3_nt: TGTGCCAGCAGGGCATTCGGTAGCGGGGAGTCTTGGAATGAGCAGTTCTTC
v_call: TRBV2
d_call: TRBD2
clone_size: .
j_call: TRBJ2-1